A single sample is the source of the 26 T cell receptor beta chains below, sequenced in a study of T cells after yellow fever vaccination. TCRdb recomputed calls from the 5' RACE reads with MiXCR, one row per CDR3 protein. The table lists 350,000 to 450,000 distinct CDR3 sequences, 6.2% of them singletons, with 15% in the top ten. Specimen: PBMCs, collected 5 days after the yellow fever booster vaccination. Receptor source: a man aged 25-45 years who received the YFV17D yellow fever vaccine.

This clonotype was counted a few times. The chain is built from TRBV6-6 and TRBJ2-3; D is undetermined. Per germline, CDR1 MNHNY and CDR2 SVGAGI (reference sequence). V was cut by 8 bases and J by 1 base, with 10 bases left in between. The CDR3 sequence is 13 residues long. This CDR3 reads CASWSMGTDTQYF. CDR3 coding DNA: TGTGCCAGCTGGAGCATGGGCACAGATACGCAGTATTTT.

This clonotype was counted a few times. CDR3 amino acids: CASSPSVPTANTGELFF. DNA for the CDR3: TGTGCCAGCAGCCCATCGGTCCCAACCGCGAACACCGGGGAGCTGTTTTTT. The rearrangement joins TRBV11-2 to TRBJ2-2; D is unresolved. The CDR3 covers 17 residues. The germline V gene encodes CDR1 SGHAT and CDR2 FQNNGV. Trimming pared 5 bases from V and 0 bases from J, leaving 16 bases between.

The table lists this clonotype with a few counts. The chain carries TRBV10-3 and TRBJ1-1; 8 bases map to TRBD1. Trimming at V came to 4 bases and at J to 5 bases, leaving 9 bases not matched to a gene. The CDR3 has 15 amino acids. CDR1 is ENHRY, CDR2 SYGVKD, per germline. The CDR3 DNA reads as TGTGCCATCAGTGGGGCAGGGGGCATGGGTACTGAAGCTTTCTTT. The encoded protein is CAISGAGGMGTEAFF.

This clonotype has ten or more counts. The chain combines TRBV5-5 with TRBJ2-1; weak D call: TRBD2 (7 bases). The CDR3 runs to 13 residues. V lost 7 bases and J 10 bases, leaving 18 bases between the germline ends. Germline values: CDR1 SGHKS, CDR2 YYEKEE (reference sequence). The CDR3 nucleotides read TGTGCCAGCTGGCGAGGGGGGGTCCGCGAGCAGTTCTTC. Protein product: CASWRGGVREQFF.

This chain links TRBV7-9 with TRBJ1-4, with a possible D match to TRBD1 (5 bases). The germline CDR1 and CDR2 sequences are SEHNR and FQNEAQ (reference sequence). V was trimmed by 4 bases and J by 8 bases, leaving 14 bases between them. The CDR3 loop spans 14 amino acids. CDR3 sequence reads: CASSYGANEEKLFF. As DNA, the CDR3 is TGTGCCAGCAGCTACGGGGCCAACGAGGAAAAACTGTTTTTT. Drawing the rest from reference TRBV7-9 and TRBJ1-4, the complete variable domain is DTGVSQNPRHKITKRGQNVTFRCDPISEHNRLYWYRQTLGQGPEFLTYFQNEAQLEKSRLLSDRFSAERPKGSFSTLEIQRTEQGDSAMYLCASSYGANEEKLFFGSGTQLSVL.

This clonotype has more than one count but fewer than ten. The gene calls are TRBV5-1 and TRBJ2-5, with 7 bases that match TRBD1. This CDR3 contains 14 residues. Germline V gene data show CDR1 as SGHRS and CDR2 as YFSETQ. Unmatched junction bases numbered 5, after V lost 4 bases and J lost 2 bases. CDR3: CASSADRRQETQYF. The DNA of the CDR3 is TGCGCCAGCAGCGCGGACAGGCGTCAAGAGACCCAGTACTTC.

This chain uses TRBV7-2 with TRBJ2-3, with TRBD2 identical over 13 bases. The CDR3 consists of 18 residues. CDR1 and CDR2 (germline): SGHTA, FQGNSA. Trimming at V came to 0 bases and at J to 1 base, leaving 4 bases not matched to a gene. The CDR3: CASSLAGLAGIGTDTQYF. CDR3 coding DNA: TGTGCCAGCAGCTTAGCGGGACTAGCGGGAATCGGCACAGATACGCAGTATTTT.

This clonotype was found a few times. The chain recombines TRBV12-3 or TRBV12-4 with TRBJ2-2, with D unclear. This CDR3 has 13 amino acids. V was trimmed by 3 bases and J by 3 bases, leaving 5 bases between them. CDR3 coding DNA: TGTGCCAGCAGTTTTAGCTACACCGGGGAGCTGTTTTTT. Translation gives CASSFSYTGELFF.

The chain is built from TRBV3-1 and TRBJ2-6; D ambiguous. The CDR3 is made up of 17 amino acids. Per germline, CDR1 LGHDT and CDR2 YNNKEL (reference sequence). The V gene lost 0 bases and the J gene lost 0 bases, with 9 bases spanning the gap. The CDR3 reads CASSQDLLGSGANVLTF. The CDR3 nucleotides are TGTGCCAGCAGCCAAGATCTACTCGGCTCTGGGGCCAACGTCCTGACTTTC. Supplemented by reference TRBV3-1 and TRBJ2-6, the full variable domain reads DTAVSQTPKYLVTQMGNDKSIKCEQNLGHDTMYWYKQDSKKFLKIMFSYNNKELIINETVPNRFSPKSPDKAHLNLHINSLELGDSAVYFCASSQDLLGSGANVLTFGAGSRLTVL.

CDR3 bases: TGCAGTGCTCTACAGTACAGAAACACAGATACGCAGTATTTT. Its translation is CSALQYRNTDTQYF. The genes are TRBV20-1 and TRBJ2-3, with D uncertain. Per germline, CDR1 DFQATT and CDR2 SNEGSKA (reference sequence). The CDR3 loop spans 14 amino acids. V was clipped by 5 bases and J by 2 bases, with 14 bases between them.

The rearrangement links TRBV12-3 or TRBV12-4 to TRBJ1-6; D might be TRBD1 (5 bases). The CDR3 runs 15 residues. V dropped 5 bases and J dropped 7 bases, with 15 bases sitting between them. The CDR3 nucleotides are TGTGCCAGCAGTCCCCAGGCGGGGACGAATTCACCCCTCCACTTT. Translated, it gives CASSPQAGTNSPLHF.

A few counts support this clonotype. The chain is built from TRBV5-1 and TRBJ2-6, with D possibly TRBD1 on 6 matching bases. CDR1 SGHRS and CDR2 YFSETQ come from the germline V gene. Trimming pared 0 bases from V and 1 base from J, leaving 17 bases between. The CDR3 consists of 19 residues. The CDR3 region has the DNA TGCGCCAGCAGCTTGGCAGGTTACAGGGCCGGATCTGGGGCCAACGTCCTGACTTTC. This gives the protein CASSLAGYRAGSGANVLTF.

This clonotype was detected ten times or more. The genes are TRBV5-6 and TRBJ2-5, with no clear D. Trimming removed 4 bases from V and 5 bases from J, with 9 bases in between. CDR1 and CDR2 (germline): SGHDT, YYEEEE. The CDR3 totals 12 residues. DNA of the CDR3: TGTGCCAGCAGCGGTCAGACTGAGACCCAGTACTTC. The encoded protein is CASSGQTETQYF. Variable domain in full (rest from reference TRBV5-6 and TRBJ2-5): DAGVTQSPTHLIKTRGQQVTLRCSPKSGHDTVSWYQQALGQGPQFIFQYYEEEERQRGNFPDRFSGHQFPNYSSELNVNALLLGDSALYLCASSGQTETQYFGPGTRLLVL.

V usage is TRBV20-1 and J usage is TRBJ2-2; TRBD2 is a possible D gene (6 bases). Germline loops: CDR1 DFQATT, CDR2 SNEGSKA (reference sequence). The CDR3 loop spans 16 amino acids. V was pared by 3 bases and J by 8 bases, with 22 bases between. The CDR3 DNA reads TGCAGTGCTAGTACCGGGACTTCCCTTTCCTCGGGGGAGCTGTTTTTT. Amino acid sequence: CSASTGTSLSSGELFF.

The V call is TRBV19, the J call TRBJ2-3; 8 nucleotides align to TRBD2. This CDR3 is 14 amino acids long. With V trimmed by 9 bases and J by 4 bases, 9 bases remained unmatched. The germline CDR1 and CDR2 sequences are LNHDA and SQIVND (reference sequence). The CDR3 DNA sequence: TGTGCCAGCCGTCTGGGACTAGGGGCAGATACGCAGTATTTT. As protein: CASRLGLGADTQYF.

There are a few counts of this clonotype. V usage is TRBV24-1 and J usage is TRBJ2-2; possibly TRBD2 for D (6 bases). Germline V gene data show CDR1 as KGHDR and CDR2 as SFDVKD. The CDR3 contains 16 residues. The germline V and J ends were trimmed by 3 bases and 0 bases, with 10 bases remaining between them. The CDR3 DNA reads TGTGCCACCAGTGATGGAGGGCGGGCGAACACCGGGGAGCTGTTTTTT. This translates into CATSDGGRANTGELFF.

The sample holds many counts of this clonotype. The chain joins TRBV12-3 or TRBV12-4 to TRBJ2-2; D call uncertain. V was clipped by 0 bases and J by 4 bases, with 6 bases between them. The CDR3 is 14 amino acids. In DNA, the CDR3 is TGTGCCAGCAGTTTAGCGCGGTCCACCGGGGAGCTGTTTTTT. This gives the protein CASSLARSTGELFF.

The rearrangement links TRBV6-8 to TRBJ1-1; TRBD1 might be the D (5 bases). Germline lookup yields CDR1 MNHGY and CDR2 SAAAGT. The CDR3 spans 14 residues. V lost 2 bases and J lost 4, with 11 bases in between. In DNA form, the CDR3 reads TGTGCCAGCAGTTACGGCAGGGTAAGCACTGAAGCTTTCTTT. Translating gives CASSYGRVSTEAFF.

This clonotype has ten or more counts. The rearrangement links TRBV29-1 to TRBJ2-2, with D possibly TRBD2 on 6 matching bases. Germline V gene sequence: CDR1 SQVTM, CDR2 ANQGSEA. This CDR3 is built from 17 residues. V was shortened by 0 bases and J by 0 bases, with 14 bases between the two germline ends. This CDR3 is CSVEDLVEGSNTGELFF. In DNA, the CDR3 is TGCAGCGTTGAAGATCTAGTGGAGGGCTCGAACACCGGGGAGCTGTTTTTT.

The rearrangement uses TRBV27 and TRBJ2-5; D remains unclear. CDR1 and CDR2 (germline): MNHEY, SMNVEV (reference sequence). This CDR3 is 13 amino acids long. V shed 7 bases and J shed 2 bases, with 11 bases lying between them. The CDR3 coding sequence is TGTGCCAGCAATTCCTTGGGGCAAGAGACCCAGTACTTC. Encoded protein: CASNSLGQETQYF.

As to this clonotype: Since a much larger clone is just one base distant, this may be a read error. The CDR3 here is CASSSAGTGRISQYF. In DNA form, the CDR3 reads TGTGCCAGCAGCTCAGCAGGGACAGGGCGTATATCGCAGTACTTC. This chain connects TRBV7-2 to TRBJ2-7; 9 bases agree with TRBD1. Per germline, CDR1 SGHTA and CDR2 FQGNSA. Trimming at V came to 4 bases and at J to 9 bases, leaving 13 bases not matched to a gene. The CDR3 length is 15 residues.

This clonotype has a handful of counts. The CDR3 DNA follows: TGTGCCACCAGTGACGGGGGACAACCCAATCAGCCCCAGCATTTT. Translated, it gives CATSDGGQPNQPQHF. The gene calls are TRBV24-1 and TRBJ1-5; D may be TRBD1 (6 bases). The germline V gene encodes CDR1 KGHDR and CDR2 SFDVKD. Deletions cut 4 bases from V and 3 bases from J, with 12 bases between. The CDR3 is 15 amino acids.

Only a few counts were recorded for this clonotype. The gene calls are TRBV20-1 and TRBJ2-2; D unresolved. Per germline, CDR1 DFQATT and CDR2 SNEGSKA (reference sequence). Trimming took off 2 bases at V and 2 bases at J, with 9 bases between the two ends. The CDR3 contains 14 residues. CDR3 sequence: CSARYNTNTGELFF. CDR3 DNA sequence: TGCAGTGCTAGATATAACACAAACACCGGGGAGCTGTTTTTT.

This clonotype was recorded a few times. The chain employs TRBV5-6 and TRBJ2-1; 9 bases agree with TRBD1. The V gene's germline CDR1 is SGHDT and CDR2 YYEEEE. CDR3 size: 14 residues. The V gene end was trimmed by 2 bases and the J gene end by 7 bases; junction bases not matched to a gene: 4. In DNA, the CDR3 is TGTGCCAGCAGCTTAGGGGACAGGGTGAATGAGCAGTTCTTC. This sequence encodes CASSLGDRVNEQFF.

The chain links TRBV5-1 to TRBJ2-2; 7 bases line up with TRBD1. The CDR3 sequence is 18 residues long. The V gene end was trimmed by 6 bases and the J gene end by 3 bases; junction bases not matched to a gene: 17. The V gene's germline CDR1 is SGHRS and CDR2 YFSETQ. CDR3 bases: TGCGCCAGCAATCCGAGACAGGGAGTCCGTGGGGACACCGGGGAGCTGTTTTTT. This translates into CASNPRQGVRGDTGELFF.

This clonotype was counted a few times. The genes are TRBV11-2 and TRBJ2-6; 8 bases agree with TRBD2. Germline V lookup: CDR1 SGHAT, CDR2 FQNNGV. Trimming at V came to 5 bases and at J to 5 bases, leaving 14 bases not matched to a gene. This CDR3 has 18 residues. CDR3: CASSLFSSGSAWANVLTF. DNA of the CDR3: TGTGCCAGCAGCCTATTCTCTAGCGGGTCCGCCTGGGCCAACGTCCTGACTTTC.